What follows are 27 T cell receptor beta chains derived from one specimen sequenced in a study of blood T cell repertoires in COVID-19 (dated by TCRdb to the early 2020s). The library was generated by the immunoSEQ multiplex PCR assay. Held by TCRdb, this immuneACCESS table contains in-frame sequences only and omits some clones. Under half of the omission traces to an unresolved V gene where checked; the cause of the rest is unknown. The sample table shows around 330,000 clones, and about 88% are seen once. The ten most abundant clones make up about 9.5% of the sample. Sequenced material: PBMCs or T cells enriched from blood (not recorded which). These receptor sequences come from a woman aged 40 to 50 who had recovered from COVID-19.

This rearrangement joins TRBV27 to TRBJ2-7; 7 bases line up with TRBD1. The CDR3 spans 16 residues. With 5 bases clipped from V and 0 bases from J, the junction kept 10 bases outside the gene matches. Germline lookup yields CDR1 MNHEY and CDR2 SMNVEV (reference sequence). CDR3 region: CASSELGGDGSYEQYF. The CDR3 nucleotides read TGTGCCAGCAGTGAGTTAGGGGGCGACGGCTCCTACGAGCAGTACTTC.

V and J are TRBV7-8 and TRBJ2-5, with D perhaps matching TRBD2 (5 bases). Trimming shortened V by 0 bases and J by 1 base, and 15 bases separated the two germline ends. Germline loops: CDR1 SGHVS, CDR2 FQNEAQ. CDR3 size: 17 residues. The CDR3 is CASSLAKLASPQETQYF. CDR3 in DNA: TGTGCCAGCAGCTTAGCGAAGCTAGCATCCCCCCAAGAGACCCAGTACTTC.

The chain is built from TRBV7-9 and TRBJ2-1, with 11 positions matching TRBD1. Trimming took 5 bases from V and 9 from J; bases not matched to a gene: 9. Germline V gene sequence: CDR1 SEHNR, CDR2 FQNEAQ (reference sequence). The CDR3 has 15 residues. The CDR3: CASSPRTGGAFEQFF. The CDR3, as DNA: TGTGCCAGCAGCCCTCGGACAGGGGGCGCCTTTGAGCAGTTCTTC.

The chain recombines TRBV6-5 with TRBJ1-2; D unclear. The CDR3 is made up of 14 amino acids. V gave up 5 bases and J gave up 4 bases, with 14 bases separating them. In germline, CDR1 is MNHEY, CDR2 SVGAGI. The CDR3 is CASSRQLPLYGYTF. CDR3 nucleotide sequence: TGTGCCAGCAGTAGACAACTTCCCCTCTATGGCTACACCTTC.

The V call is TRBV6-6, the J call TRBJ2-2; D is ambiguous. V dropped 0 bases and J dropped 1 base, with 3 bases sitting between them. Germline V gene lookup returns CDR1 MNHNY and CDR2 SVGAGI (reference sequence). The CDR3 loop spans 14 amino acids. The chain's CDR3 is CASSYSVNTGELFF. The CDR3 coding sequence is TGTGCCAGCAGTTACTCCGTGAACACCGGGGAGCTGTTTTTT.

The chain recombines TRBV29-1 with TRBJ2-1, with 15 nucleotides matching TRBD2. Germline CDR1 and CDR2: SQVTM and ANQGSEA. The CDR3 has 14 amino acids. The V segment lost 4 bases and the J segment 8 bases; nucleotides outside the gene matches: 3. The CDR3 coding sequence is TGCAGCGTTGTTGGACTAGCGGGGGGGCATGAGCAGTTCTTC. This encodes CSVVGLAGGHEQFF.

V usage is TRBV5-1 and J usage is TRBJ1-2; weak D call: TRBD1 (6 bases). This CDR3 has 14 residues. V lost 3 bases to trimming and J lost 4 bases, with 13 bases between them. Per germline, CDR1 SGHRS and CDR2 YFSETQ. The CDR3 coding sequence is TGCGCCAGCAGCTCGGGGGGGCTCGGCTATGGCTACACCTTC. This gives the protein CASSSGGLGYGYTF.

The V call is TRBV5-5, the J call TRBJ2-5; 12 bases map to TRBD2. J lost 4 bases, V lost 3 bases, and 4 bases had no gene match. This CDR3 contains 15 residues. Germline lookup yields CDR1 SGHKS and CDR2 YYEKEE (reference sequence). The CDR3: CASSSLAGGRETQYF. The CDR3 nucleotides are TGTGCCAGCAGCTCGCTAGCGGGAGGGCGAGAGACCCAGTACTTC.

V is TRBV7-2 and J is TRBJ2-3, with 9 bases identical to TRBD1. The CDR3 consists of 15 residues. Germline CDR1 reads SGHTA; CDR2 reads FQGNSA. The trim removed 5 bases at V and 2 bases at J, leaving 5 bases unmatched. The CDR3, as DNA: TGTGCCAGCAGCAACACAGGGGGCCCCACAGATACGCAGTATTTT. Translated: CASSNTGGPTDTQYF.

The chain employs TRBV6-2 or TRBV6-3 and TRBJ2-5; 8 bases fit TRBD2. The V gene end was trimmed by 2 bases and the J gene end by 2 bases; junction bases not matched to a gene: 13. Germline CDR1 MNHEY, CDR2 SVGEGT. This CDR3 comprises 18 residues. The DNA for the CDR3 is TGTGCCAGCAGTTACATCCCGGGGGGTATAGCGGGACAAGAGACCCAGTACTTC. This encodes CASSYIPGGIAGQETQYF.

The CDR3, as DNA: TGTGCCAGCAGCCAAGCAGGGGTCGACTATGGCTACACCTTC. Its translation is CASSQAGVDYGYTF. The chain carries TRBV3-1 (or the pseudogene TRBV3-2) and TRBJ1-2; a weak D match, TRBD1 (6 bases). The ends were cut back, 1 base at V and 3 bases at J, with 9 bases in the middle. The CDR3 contains 14 residues. Looked up from germline, CDR1 is LGHDT and CDR2 is YNNKEL (reference sequence).

The rearrangement joins TRBV3-1 (or the pseudogene TRBV3-2) to TRBJ2-1; 12 nucleotides agree with TRBD2. The CDR3 sequence is 15 residues long. Germline CDR1 and CDR2: LGHDT and YNNKEL (reference sequence). J lost 10 bases, V lost 4 bases, and 8 bases had no gene match. The CDR3 coding sequence is TGTGCCAGCAGCCTTGGACTAGCGGGGCCCAAAGAGCAGTTCTTC. Protein: CASSLGLAGPKEQFF.

As DNA, the CDR3 is TGTGCCAGCAGTTTTCAGGTAAACACTGAAGCTTTCTTT. Protein: CASSFQVNTEAFF. The chain employs TRBV27 and TRBJ1-1; D remains unclear. Germline assignment: CDR1 MNHEY and CDR2 SMNVEV (reference sequence). The CDR3 has 13 residues. V was cut by 3 bases and J by 2 bases, with 7 bases left in between.

This chain uses TRBV3-1 (or the pseudogene TRBV3-2) with TRBJ2-3; 7 nucleotides agree with TRBD1. After removal of 1 base from V and 3 bases from J, the junction contained 10 bases not matched to a gene. Germline CDR1 and CDR2: LGHDT and YNNKEL (reference sequence). This CDR3 contains 17 residues. DNA of the CDR3: TGTGCCAGCAGCCAAGGGGATGCACAGGGGTATACAGATACGCAGTATTTT. Its translation is CASSQGDAQGYTDTQYF.

J is TRBJ2-1 and V is TRBV27, with D tentatively TRBD1 (5 bases). The germline gives CDR1 MNHEY, CDR2 SMNVEV (reference sequence). V lost 6 bases, J lost 8 bases, and 11 bases lay in between. The CDR3 is 12 residues long. CDR3 sequence (DNA): TGTGCCAGCAGCCCCTGGGGCCATGAGCAGTTCTTC. This codes for CASSPWGHEQFF.

The chain recombines TRBV7-2 with TRBJ1-2; D may be TRBD1 (6 bases). CDR1 is SGHTA, CDR2 FQGNSA, per germline. CDR3 length: 14 amino acids. Trimming took 1 base from V and 4 from J, leaving 10 bases between them. CDR3 in amino acids: CASSLDGGPYGYTF. CDR3 DNA: TGTGCCAGCAGCTTAGATGGGGGCCCCTATGGCTACACCTTC.

The chain has TRBV24-1 and TRBJ2-5, with TRBD1 as a possible D gene (7 bases). CDR1 is KGHDR, CDR2 SFDVKD, per germline. The CDR3 covers 16 residues. Trimming pared 5 bases from V and 4 bases from J, leaving 19 bases between. CDR3 residues: CATSAKSAGGSETQYF. The DNA for the CDR3 is TGTGCCACCAGTGCAAAGTCGGCAGGGGGGTCAGAGACCCAGTACTTC.

The rearrangement uses TRBV11-1 and TRBJ2-1; D is possibly TRBD1 (6 bases). The ends were cut back, 1 base at V and 6 bases at J, with 13 bases in the middle. Per the germline V gene, CDR1 is SGHAT and CDR2 is FQDESV (reference sequence). The CDR3 consists of 15 residues. The CDR3 DNA is TGTGCCAGCAGCTTAGTCGCAGGGGCTATCAATGAGCAGTTCTTC. Residues: CASSLVAGAINEQFF.

The rearrangement links TRBV4-1 to TRBJ2-1; the D is unclear. The CDR3 is 13 residues long. The germline gives CDR1 MGHRA, CDR2 YSYEKL. Trimming pared 2 bases from V and 7 bases from J, leaving 9 bases between. The CDR3 sequence is CASSQRTGNEQFF. The CDR3 nucleotides are TGCGCCAGCAGCCAACGCACGGGTAATGAGCAGTTCTTC.

The V call is TRBV5-1, the J call TRBJ2-3, with 10 bases fitting TRBD2. Germline lookup yields CDR1 SGHRS and CDR2 YFSETQ. The CDR3 is 20 residues long. J gave up 3 bases and V 0 bases, and 16 bases lay outside the gene matches. This chain's CDR3 is CASSLDPGSGRALRTDTQYF. As DNA, the CDR3 is TGCGCCAGCAGCTTGGACCCGGGGAGCGGGAGGGCCCTCAGGACAGATACGCAGTATTTT. Combining the CDR3 with reference TRBV5-1 and TRBJ2-3 gives the whole variable domain KAGVTQTPRYLIKTRGQQVTLSCSPISGHRSVSWYQQTPGQGLQFLFEYFSETQRNKGNFPGRFSGRQFSNSRSEMNVSTLELGDSALYLCASSLDPGSGRALRTDTQYFGPGTRLTVL.

This chain connects TRBV28 to TRBJ1-6, with D possibly matching TRBD1 (6 bases). The germline V gene encodes CDR1 MDHEN and CDR2 SYDVKM. V was trimmed by 3 bases and J by 5 bases, leaving 11 bases between them. The CDR3 has 15 residues. CDR3 protein: CASSLGSGDNSPLHF. The CDR3 bases are TGTGCCAGCAGTTTGGGGTCAGGGGATAATTCACCCCTCCACTTT.

The genes are TRBV27 and TRBJ1-5, with TRBD1 identical over 9 bases. The CDR3 spans 14 residues. CDR1 MNHEY and CDR2 SMNVEV come from the germline V gene (reference sequence). The junction had 5 bases not matched to a gene; V was cut back by 5 bases and J by 6 bases. In DNA, the CDR3 is TGTGCCAGCAGTATGGACAGGGGTGGTCAGCCCCAGCATTTT. Protein sequence: CASSMDRGGQPQHF.

This clone was detected a few times. The gene calls are TRBV29-1 and TRBJ1-2; 9 bases agree with TRBD1. The CDR3 is 14 residues long. The J segment lost 7 bases and the V segment lost 5 bases, leaving 11 bases of the junction unmatched. Germline CDR1 is SQVTM and CDR2 is ANQGSEA. The CDR3 DNA is TGCAGCGTTTGGCCGGGACAGGGCTCGCCTGGCTACACCTTC. Translating gives CSVWPGQGSPGYTF.

The rearrangement joins TRBV7-8 to TRBJ2-7; a possible D gene is TRBD2 (6 bases). The length of the CDR3 is 13 residues. Germline V gene sequence: CDR1 SGHVS, CDR2 FQNEAQ. The V and J ends lost 0 bases and 7 bases respectively, with 10 bases between them. The CDR3 DNA sequence: TGTGCCAGCAGCTTAGCTGGGACTGGTGAGCAGTACTTC. As protein: CASSLAGTGEQYF.

This chain links TRBV9 with TRBJ2-4; the D gene is possibly TRBD2 (6 bases). Between the trimmed V and J ends, which lost 3 bases and 0 bases, there was a span of 10 bases. Germline loops: CDR1 SGDLS, CDR2 YYNGEE. This CDR3 has 15 amino acids. The CDR3 loop reads CASSAPGEAKNIQYF. DNA of the CDR3: TGTGCCAGCAGCGCCCCGGGGGAAGCCAAAAACATTCAGTACTTC.

The chain uses TRBV12-3 or TRBV12-4 and TRBJ2-5; 8 nucleotides align to TRBD2. Trimming took 8 bases from V and 4 from J; bases not matched to a gene: 6. This CDR3 contains 13 residues. The CDR3 loop reads CASSGTRGETQYF. Here the CDR3 DNA reads TGTGCCAGCTCTGGGACTAGAGGAGAGACCCAGTACTTC.

The chain has TRBV29-1 and TRBJ2-5; D may be TRBD1 (6 bases). Germline-derived CDR1 and CDR2 are SQVTM and ANQGSEA. The V gene lost 8 bases and the J gene lost 4 bases, with 14 bases spanning the gap. CDR3 size: 12 residues. The CDR3 protein is CSSEGVRETQYF. The CDR3 nucleotides are TGCAGCTCCGAGGGGGTGCGAGAGACCCAGTACTTC. Full variable domain (missing parts from reference TRBV29-1 and TRBJ2-5): SAVISQKPSRDICQRGTSLTIQCQVDSQVTMMFWYRQQPGQSLTLIATANQGSEATYESGFVIDKFPISRPNLTFSTLTVSNMSPEDSSIYLCSSEGVRETQYFGPGTRLLVL.